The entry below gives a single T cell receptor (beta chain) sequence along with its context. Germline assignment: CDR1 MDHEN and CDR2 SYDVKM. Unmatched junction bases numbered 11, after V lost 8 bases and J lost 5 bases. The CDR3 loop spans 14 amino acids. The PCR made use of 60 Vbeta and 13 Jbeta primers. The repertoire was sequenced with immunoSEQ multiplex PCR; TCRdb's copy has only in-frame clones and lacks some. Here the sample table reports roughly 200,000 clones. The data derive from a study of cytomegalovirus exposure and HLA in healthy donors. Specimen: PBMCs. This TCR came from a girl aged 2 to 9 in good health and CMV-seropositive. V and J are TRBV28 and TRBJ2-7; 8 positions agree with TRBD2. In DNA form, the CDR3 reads TGTGCCAGCCTGTACCCCGGGGGGGGGAACGAGCAGTACTTC. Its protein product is CASLYPGGGNEQYF.